These 21 T cell receptor beta chains came from one sample sequenced in a study of blood T cells in healthy people across ages. With a J-beta primer mix and a sample-barcoded 5' primer, a second PCR ran about 6 to 11 cycles. TCRdb analysed the 5' RACE reads with MiXCR anew, one entry per CDR3 protein. The sample lists roughly 2 million distinct CDR3 sequences, around 50% occurring once. The material sequenced was blood. Receptors originate from a woman in her forties in good health.

V and J are TRBV3-1 and TRBJ2-1; D might be TRBD2 (6 bases). The CDR3 is 14 amino acids. Germline CDR1 reads LGHDT; CDR2 reads YNNKEL (reference sequence). Trimming took 1 base from V and 5 from J, leaving 9 bases between them. CDR3 coding DNA: TGTGCCAGCAGCCAAGCAGCGGGCGACAATGAGCAGTTCTTC. Its translation: CASSQAAGDNEQFF.

This sequence joins TRBV7-2 and TRBJ1-6; D is unclear. The CDR3 consists of 15 residues. Trimming took 1 base from V and 8 from J, leaving 12 bases between them. CDR1 is SGHTA, CDR2 FQGNSA, per germline. Here the CDR3 DNA reads TGTGCCAGCAGCTTAGAAGCGGCAGGCTATTCACCCCTCCACTTT. Protein product: CASSLEAAGYSPLHF.

The V gene is TRBV4-3, the J gene TRBJ2-5; TRBD1 agrees at 7 bases. The CDR3 totals 14 residues. Germline lookup yields CDR1 LGHNA and CDR2 YSLEER. V was pared by 4 bases and J by 11 bases, with 13 bases of the junction left unmatched. The DNA of the CDR3 is TGCGCCAGCAGCCCCGACTCGACAGGGTACGTGCAGTACTTC. Translating it yields CASSPDSTGYVQYF.

The V and J genes are TRBV27 and TRBJ2-7, with TRBD1 matching 7 bases. Germline CDR1 MNHEY, CDR2 SMNVEV (reference sequence). This CDR3 is built from 17 residues. After removal of 4 bases from V and 0 bases from J, the junction contained 12 bases not matched to a gene. The CDR3 spells CASSSLRTGLSSYEQYF. The CDR3 coding sequence is TGTGCCAGCAGTTCCCTGAGGACAGGTTTAAGCTCCTACGAGCAGTACTTC.

This clonotype has more than one count but fewer than ten. The CDR3 DNA sequence: TGTGCCAGCAGTAATCGACACGAGCAGTACTTC. Translated: CASSNRHEQYF. V is TRBV27 and J is TRBJ2-7; D is ambiguous. This CDR3 comprises 11 residues. The germline V and J ends were trimmed by 5 bases and 5 bases, with 7 bases remaining between them. The germline gives CDR1 MNHEY, CDR2 SMNVEV (reference sequence).

This clonotype was seen once. The V call is TRBV11-2, the J call TRBJ1-2; D is possibly TRBD1 (5 bases). The CDR3 length is 14 residues. Germline values: CDR1 SGHAT, CDR2 FQNNGV. V lost 2 bases and J lost 6, with 13 bases in between. CDR3 loop: CASSLTTVGDGYTF. The CDR3 bases are TGTGCCAGCAGCTTAACGACAGTTGGAGATGGCTACACCTTC.

As concerns this clonotype: Mismatch with germline at one junction end may stem from a read error. CDR3 sequence reads: CACRETGTDRTYEQYF. The CDR3 bases are TGTGCCTGCAGGGAAACCGGGACAGATCGTACCTACGAGCAGTACTTC. The chain carries TRBV28 and TRBJ2-7; 7 nucleotides line up with TRBD1. The CDR3 sequence is 16 residues long. Germline lookup yields CDR1 MDHEN and CDR2 SYDVKM.

The CDR3 protein is CASSFYPGLSYEQYF. Written as DNA, the CDR3 is TGTGCCAGCAGCTTTTACCCCGGGCTCTCCTACGAGCAGTACTTC. The rearrangement links TRBV7-2 to TRBJ2-7; no definite D call. The CDR3 consists of 15 residues. Germline CDR1 is SGHTA and CDR2 is FQGNSA. Trimming removed 3 bases from V and 0 bases from J, with 12 bases in between.

This clonotype was picked up a small number of times. The chain couples TRBV6-5 to TRBJ2-7; D is undetermined. Germline loops: CDR1 MNHEY, CDR2 SVGAGI. V lost 6 bases and J lost 4, with 13 bases in between. This CDR3 has 13 amino acids. CDR3 in amino acids: CASSSSRWYEQYF. Written as DNA, the CDR3 is TGTGCCAGCAGCTCCTCGAGGTGGTACGAGCAGTACTTC.

This sequence joins TRBV5-1 and TRBJ2-6, with 9 bases aligning to TRBD1. After removal of 6 bases from V and 1 base from J, the junction contained 8 bases not matched to a gene. Germline V gene data show CDR1 as SGHRS and CDR2 as YFSETQ. The CDR3 is 17 amino acids. The CDR3 region is CASMPSGTGSGANVLTF. In DNA, the CDR3 is TGCGCCAGCATGCCGAGCGGGACAGGGTCTGGGGCCAACGTCCTGACTTTC.

The chain has TRBV20-1 and TRBJ1-2; D not resolved. V lost 0 bases to trimming and J lost 11 bases, with 4 bases between them. The CDR3 sequence is 9 residues long. Germline CDR1 and CDR2: DFQATT and SNEGSKA (reference sequence). The CDR3 bases are TGCAGTGCTAGAGAGAGGTACACCTTC. Translating gives CSARERYTF.

The chain carries TRBV7-3 and TRBJ1-1; 8 bases are shared with TRBD1. CDR3 length: 15 residues. V lost 3 bases and J lost 0; bases outside the gene matches: 3. Germline assignment: CDR1 SGHTA and CDR2 FQGTGA. The CDR3 DNA follows: TGTGCCAGCAGCTTTACGACAGGGGTGAACACTGAAGCTTTCTTT. This gives the protein CASSFTTGVNTEAFF. Combining the CDR3 with reference TRBV7-3 and TRBJ1-1 gives the whole variable domain GAGVSQTPSNKVTEKGKYVELRCDPISGHTALYWYRQSLGQGPEFLIYFQGTGAADDSGLPNDRFFAVRPEGSVSTLKIQRTERGDSAVYLCASSFTTGVNTEAFFGQGTRLTVV.

The chain employs TRBV14 and TRBJ2-6; 7 bases match TRBD1. The CDR3 consists of 18 residues. The junction had 9 bases not matched to a gene; V was cut back by 4 bases and J by 0 bases. Germline-derived CDR1 and CDR2 are SGHDN and FVKESK. CDR3 sequence reads: CASSPRQGRNSGANVLTF. The CDR3 DNA reads as TGTGCCAGCAGCCCACGACAGGGAAGGAACTCTGGGGCCAACGTCCTGACTTTC.

With regard to this clonotype: The DNA is omitted, as the CDR3 cannot be located on it reliably, and the CDR3 follows TCRdb's listing. The V call is TRBV7-9, the J call TRBJ2-3. CDR1 and CDR2 (germline): SEHNR, FQNEAQ (reference sequence). 15 amino acids form the CDR3, both terminal residues included. The CDR3 sequence is CASILGSLASDTQYF.

CDR3 coding DNA: TGCAGCTTTGGACCCCTCCAAGAGACCCAGTACTTC. It specifies CSFGPLQETQYF. This chain links TRBV29-1 with TRBJ2-5; D gene uncertain. V gave up 8 bases and J gave up 1 base, with 11 bases separating them. This CDR3 region has 12 residues. The germline V gene encodes CDR1 SQVTM and CDR2 ANQGSEA. Using reference TRBV29-1 and TRBJ2-5 for the parts outside the CDR3, the full variable domain is SAVISQKPSRDICQRGTSLTIQCQVDSQVTMMFWYRQQPGQSLTLIATANQGSEATYESGFVIDKFPISRPNLTFSTLTVSNMSPEDSSIYLCSFGPLQETQYFGPGTRLLVL.

V usage is TRBV9 and J usage is TRBJ2-3, with unresolved D. Trimming pared 3 bases from V and 4 bases from J, leaving 12 bases between. This CDR3 has 14 amino acids. Germline V lookup: CDR1 SGDLS, CDR2 YYNGEE. CDR3 loop: CASSASLGPDTQYF. In DNA, the CDR3 is TGTGCCAGCAGCGCTAGTTTGGGCCCAGATACGCAGTATTTT.

V and J are TRBV6-1 and TRBJ1-5, with 7 bases lining up with TRBD1. Per the germline V gene, CDR1 is MNHNS and CDR2 is SASEGT. CDR3 length: 15 residues. Trimming took 4 bases from V and 5 from J; bases not matched to a gene: 8. DNA for the CDR3: TGTGCCAGCAGTGGACCACAGGGGACCTATCAGCCCCAGCATTTT. The encoded protein is CASSGPQGTYQPQHF.

The genes are TRBV12-3 or TRBV12-4 and TRBJ1-6, with a tentative D call TRBD1 (6 bases). The CDR3 runs to 14 residues. Trimming pared 7 bases from V and 14 bases from J, leaving 21 bases between. CDR3: CASTHGGVGGALHF. CDR3 coding DNA: TGTGCCAGCACCCATGGGGGCGTCGGCGGCGCCCTCCACTTT.

The rearrangement joins TRBV24-1 to TRBJ2-3; the D is unclear. The CDR3 totals 19 residues. With 7 bases removed from V and 0 bases from J, the gap between germline ends came to 25 bases. Germline V gene sequence: CDR1 KGHDR, CDR2 SFDVKD. DNA of the CDR3: TGTGCCACCAGCGGGTACCGGGCCGCATACGGAACTAGCACAGATACGCAGTATTTT. As protein: CATSGYRAAYGTSTDTQYF.

This clonotype was seen more than once but under ten times. The genes are TRBV29-1 and TRBJ2-1; TRBD1 or TRBD2 may be the D gene (7 bases each). The CDR3 has 14 amino acids. V lost 6 bases and J lost 10, with 22 bases in between. Germline V gives CDR1 SQVTM, CDR2 ANQGSEA. The CDR3 nucleotides are TGCAGCGTGCGTCTAGCGGACGCCAGGGGGGAGCAGTTCTTC. It is translated as CSVRLADARGEQFF.

This clonotype came up a few times. The CDR3 here is CASSQLYEDNEQFF. DNA of the CDR3: TGTGCCAGCAGCCAACTTTACGAAGACAATGAGCAGTTCTTC. The gene calls are TRBV4-2 and TRBJ2-1; D not resolved. V gave up 2 bases and J gave up 5 bases, with 10 bases separating them. Germline V gene sequence: CDR1 LGHNA, CDR2 YNFKEQ. This CDR3 has 14 residues.